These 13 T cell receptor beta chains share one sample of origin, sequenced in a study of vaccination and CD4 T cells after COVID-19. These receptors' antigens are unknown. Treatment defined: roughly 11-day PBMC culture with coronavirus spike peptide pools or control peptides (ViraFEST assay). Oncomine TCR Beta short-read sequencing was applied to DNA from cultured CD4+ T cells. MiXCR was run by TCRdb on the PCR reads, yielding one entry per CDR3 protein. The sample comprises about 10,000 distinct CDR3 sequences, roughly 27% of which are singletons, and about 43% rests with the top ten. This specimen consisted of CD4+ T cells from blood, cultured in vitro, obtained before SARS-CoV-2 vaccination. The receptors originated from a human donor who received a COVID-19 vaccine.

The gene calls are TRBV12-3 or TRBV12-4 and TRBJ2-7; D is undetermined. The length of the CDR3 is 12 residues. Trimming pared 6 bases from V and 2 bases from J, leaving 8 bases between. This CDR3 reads CASSRSTYEQYF. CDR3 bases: TGTGCCAGCAGCCGATCGACCTACGAGCAGTACTTC.

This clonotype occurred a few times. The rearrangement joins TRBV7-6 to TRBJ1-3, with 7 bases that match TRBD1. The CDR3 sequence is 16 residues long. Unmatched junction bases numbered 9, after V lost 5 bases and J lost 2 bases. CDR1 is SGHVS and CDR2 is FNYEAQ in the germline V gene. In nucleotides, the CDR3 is TGTGCCAGCAGCCCGGGGACAGTTCTTGCTGGAAACACCATATATTTT. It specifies CASSPGTVLAGNTIYF.

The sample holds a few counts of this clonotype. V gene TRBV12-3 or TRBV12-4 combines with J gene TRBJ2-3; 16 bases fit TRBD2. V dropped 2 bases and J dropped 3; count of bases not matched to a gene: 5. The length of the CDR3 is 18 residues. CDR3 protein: CASSLKGLAGGPTDTQYF. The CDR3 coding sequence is TGTGCCAGCAGTTTAAAGGGACTAGCGGGGGGGCCGACAGATACGCAGTATTTT.

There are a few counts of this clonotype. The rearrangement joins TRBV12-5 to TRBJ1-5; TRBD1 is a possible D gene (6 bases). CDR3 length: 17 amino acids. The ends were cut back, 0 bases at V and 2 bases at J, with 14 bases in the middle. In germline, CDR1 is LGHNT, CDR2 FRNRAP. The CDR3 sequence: CASGLVTGPVGNQPQHF. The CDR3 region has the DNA TGTGCTAGTGGTTTGGTAACAGGGCCCGTAGGCAATCAGCCCCAGCATTTT.

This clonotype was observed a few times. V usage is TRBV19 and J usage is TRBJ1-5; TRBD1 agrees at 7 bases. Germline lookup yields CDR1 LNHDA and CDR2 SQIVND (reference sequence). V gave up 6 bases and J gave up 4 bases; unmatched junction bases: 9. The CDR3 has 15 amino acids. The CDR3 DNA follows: TGTGCCAGTAGGCGGACCGGGACAGATAATCAGCCCCAGCATTTT. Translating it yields CASRRTGTDNQPQHF.

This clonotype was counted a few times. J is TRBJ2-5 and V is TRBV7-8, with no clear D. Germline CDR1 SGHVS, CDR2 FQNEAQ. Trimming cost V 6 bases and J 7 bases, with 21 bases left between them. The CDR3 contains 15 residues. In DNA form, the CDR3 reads TGTGCCAGCAGTCGTCCCGAGGCGGCCCGAGGGACCCAGTACTTC. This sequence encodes CASSRPEAARGTQYF.

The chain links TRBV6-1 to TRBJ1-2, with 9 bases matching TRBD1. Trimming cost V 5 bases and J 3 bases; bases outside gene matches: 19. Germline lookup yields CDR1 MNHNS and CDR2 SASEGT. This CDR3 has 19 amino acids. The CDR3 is CASSTYYGTGSGVYYGYTF. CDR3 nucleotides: TGTGCCAGCAGTACCTACTACGGGACAGGGTCTGGGGTTTACTATGGCTACACCTTC.

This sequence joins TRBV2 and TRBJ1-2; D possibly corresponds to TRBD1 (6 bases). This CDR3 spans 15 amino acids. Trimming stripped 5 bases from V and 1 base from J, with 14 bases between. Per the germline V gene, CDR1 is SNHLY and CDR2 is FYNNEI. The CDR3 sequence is CASSSGTRNNYGYTF. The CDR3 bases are TGTGCCAGCAGTTCCGGGACACGGAATAACTATGGCTACACCTTC.

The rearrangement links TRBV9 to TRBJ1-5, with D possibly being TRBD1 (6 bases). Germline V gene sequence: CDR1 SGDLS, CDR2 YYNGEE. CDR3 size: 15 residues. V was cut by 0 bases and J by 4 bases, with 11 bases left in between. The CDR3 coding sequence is TGTGCCAGCAGCGTAGCAGGGGCTCCGAATCAGCCCCAGCATTTT. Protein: CASSVAGAPNQPQHF. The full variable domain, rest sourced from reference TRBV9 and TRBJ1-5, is DSGVTQTPKHLITATGQRVTLRCSPRSGDLSVYWYQQSLDQGLQFLIQYYNGEERAKGNILERFSAQQFPDLHSELNLSSLELGDSALYFCASSVAGAPNQPQHFGDGTRLSIL.

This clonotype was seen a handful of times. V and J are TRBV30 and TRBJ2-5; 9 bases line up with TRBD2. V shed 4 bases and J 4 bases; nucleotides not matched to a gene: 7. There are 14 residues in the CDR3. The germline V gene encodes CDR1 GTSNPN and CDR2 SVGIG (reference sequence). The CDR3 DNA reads TGTGCCTGGATGCGCGGGGGGGGTGGAGAGACCCAGTACTTC. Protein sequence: CAWMRGGGGETQYF.

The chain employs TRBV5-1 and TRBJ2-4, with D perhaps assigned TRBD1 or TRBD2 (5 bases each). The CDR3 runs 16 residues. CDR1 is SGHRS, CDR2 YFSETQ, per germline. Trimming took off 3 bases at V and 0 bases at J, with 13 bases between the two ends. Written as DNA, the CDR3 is TGCGCCAGCAGCTATGAGGGGCTTCTAGCCAAAAACATTCAGTACTTC. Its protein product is CASSYEGLLAKNIQYF.

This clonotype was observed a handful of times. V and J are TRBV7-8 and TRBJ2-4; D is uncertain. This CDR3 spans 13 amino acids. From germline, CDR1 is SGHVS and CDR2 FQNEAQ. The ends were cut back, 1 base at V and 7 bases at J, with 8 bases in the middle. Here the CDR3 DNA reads TGTGCCAGCAGCTTAGAGCGTTATAACATTCAGTACTTC. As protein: CASSLERYNIQYF.

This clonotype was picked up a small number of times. The CDR3 loop reads CASSLGLYGYTF. DNA for the CDR3: TGTGCCAGCAGTTTAGGTCTCTATGGCTACACCTTC. V gene TRBV12-3 or TRBV12-4 combines with J gene TRBJ1-2; D gene unclear. Trimming cost V 1 base and J 4 bases, with 4 bases left between them. This CDR3 spans 12 amino acids.